Below, 15 T cell receptor beta chains from the same sample are listed, as sequenced in a study of Graves' ophthalmopathy and Graves' hyperthyroidism (dated by TCRdb to the late 2010s). The sequencer listed for this sample is Illumina HiSeq 2000. TCR beta CDR3 regions were amplified from RNA transcripts for repertoire sequencing. A first-round RT-PCR used HTBI primers with the Qiagen OneStep RT-PCR kit, followed by a second-round multiplex PCR, size selection and purification. The raw public reads went through TCRdb reprocessing: fastp at Q25, MiXCR clone calling, in-frame beta chains kept. Under each unique CDR3 protein, matching rows form one entry showing the most common genes and DNA. In all, the sample holds about 400,000 distinct CDR3 sequences, and around 20% of those were seen once. About 1.6% of the sample is taken by the ten largest. The source material was peripheral blood. These receptors all come from a woman aged 18 to 35 with Graves' ophthalmopathy. Donor details come from another sample of the same person, matched by shared clones.

Details on this clonotype: Just one base apart from a much larger clone, this may be a read error. This chain's CDR3 is CSWSPGQGFNIQYF. DNA of the CDR3: TGTTCCTGGAGTCCCGGACAGGGTTTTAACATTCAGTACTTC. The chain is built from TRBV30 and TRBJ2-4; 8 bases line up with TRBD1. The CDR3 has 14 amino acids. Germline assignment: CDR1 GTSNPN and CDR2 SVGIG (reference sequence).

This clonotype was observed many times. This chain joins TRBV28 and TRBJ2-7; perhaps TRBD2 as D (6 bases). Germline loops: CDR1 MDHEN, CDR2 SYDVKM. This CDR3 contains 14 residues. V was clipped by 6 bases and J by 1 base, with 13 bases between them. Here the CDR3 DNA reads TGTGCCAGCAGCCGAGTGGGGGGATCCTACGAGCAGTACTTC. This codes for CASSRVGGSYEQYF.

The table lists this clonotype with a count of one. The gene calls are TRBV6-5 and TRBJ1-1, with a tentative D call TRBD1 (5 bases). Germline V lookup: CDR1 MNHEY, CDR2 SVGAGI. The V and J ends lost 2 bases and 5 bases respectively, with 9 bases between them. This CDR3 is 13 amino acids long. In DNA form, the CDR3 reads TGTGCCAGCAGTTACGGGTGGGGGACTGAAGCTTTCTTT. It encodes CASSYGWGTEAFF.

There are many counts of this clonotype. This chain links TRBV11-2 with TRBJ2-2; 8 bases map to TRBD1. J lost 9 bases, V lost 5 bases, and 14 bases had no gene match. The germline gives CDR1 SGHAT, CDR2 FQNNGV. The CDR3 covers 16 residues. CDR3 sequence: CASSRKGTGNLRELFF. As DNA, the CDR3 is TGTGCCAGCAGCCGAAAAGGGACAGGCAACTTGAGGGAGCTGTTTTTT.

The chain recombines TRBV7-8 with TRBJ1-1; D not resolved. Germline CDR1 reads SGHVS; CDR2 reads FQNEAQ. Trimming left V 5 bases short and J 5 bases short, with 12 bases between. The CDR3 sequence is 13 residues long. The CDR3 reads CASSRTLQTEAFF. The DNA of the CDR3 is TGTGCCAGCAGCCGGACCCTGCAAACTGAAGCTTTCTTT.

The chain links TRBV12-3 or TRBV12-4 to TRBJ2-5, with 11 positions matching TRBD1. V was clipped by 3 bases and J by 6 bases; unmatched bases: 6. The CDR3 has 15 residues. The CDR3 DNA reads as TGTGCCAGCAGTTTTATGCGGACAGGGGGCCAGACCCAGTACTTC. Residues: CASSFMRTGGQTQYF.

The sample holds many counts of this clonotype. The chain combines TRBV6-2 or TRBV6-3 with TRBJ1-1; D remains ambiguous. CDR1 is MNHEY and CDR2 is SVGEGT in the germline V gene. Between the trimmed V and J ends, which lost 7 bases and 2 bases, there was a span of 14 bases. The CDR3 runs to 14 residues. CDR3 amino acids: CASMGAGSNTEAFF. In DNA, the CDR3 is TGTGCCAGCATGGGAGCGGGCAGCAACACTGAAGCTTTCTTT.

This clonotype has at least ten counts. The chain combines TRBV6-1 with TRBJ2-7; 8 nucleotides match TRBD1. This CDR3 has 14 amino acids. The junction had 7 bases not matched to a gene; V was cut back by 3 bases and J by 6 bases. Germline lookup yields CDR1 MNHNS and CDR2 SASEGT. CDR3 nucleotide sequence: TGTGCCAGCAGTGATCGACAGGGGTTTGGCGAGCAGTACTTC. Translated, it gives CASSDRQGFGEQYF.

This clonotype was seen many times. The chain is built from TRBV20-1 and TRBJ2-7; D tentatively reads TRBD1 or TRBD2 (6 bases each). There are 15 residues in the CDR3. Trimming shortened V by 2 bases and J by 0 bases, and 14 bases separated the two germline ends. In germline, CDR1 is DFQATT, CDR2 SNEGSKA (reference sequence). The CDR3: CSARRGDLSSYEQYF. Written as DNA, the CDR3 is TGCAGTGCTAGAAGGGGGGATCTCAGCTCCTACGAGCAGTACTTC.

This clonotype was seen ten or more times. The V gene is TRBV15, the J gene TRBJ2-7; perhaps D is TRBD1 or TRBD2 (5 bases each). This CDR3 region has 15 residues. Deletions cut 3 bases from V and 0 bases from J, with 12 bases between. In germline, CDR1 is LNHNV, CDR2 YYDKDF (reference sequence). CDR3 residues: CATSSGTVFSYEQYF. As DNA, the CDR3 is TGTGCCACCAGCAGTGGGACCGTATTCTCCTACGAGCAGTACTTC. The full variable domain, with the rest looked up from reference TRBV15 and TRBJ2-7, is DAMVIQNPRYQVTQFGKPVTLSCSQTLNHNVMYWYQQKSSQAPKLLFHYYDKDFNNEADTPDNFQSRRPNTSFCFLDIRSPGLGDTAMYLCATSSGTVFSYEQYFGPGTRLTVT.

This clonotype was seen at least ten times. The chain carries TRBV6-2 or TRBV6-3 and TRBJ1-1; no reliable D call. V was cut by 7 bases and J by 0 bases, with 15 bases left in between. Germline CDR1 is MNHEY and CDR2 is SVGEGT. The CDR3 sequence is 15 residues long. DNA for the CDR3: TGTGCCAGCATTACGGACTCCCGTTTGAACACTGAAGCTTTCTTT. This sequence encodes CASITDSRLNTEAFF.

The gene calls are TRBV12-3 or TRBV12-4 and TRBJ1-5; a weak D match, TRBD1 (5 bases). V shed 4 bases and J shed 3 bases, with 13 bases lying between them. The CDR3 is 15 amino acids. The CDR3 region is CASSSTPGFNQPQHF. Here the CDR3 DNA reads TGTGCCAGCAGTTCAACCCCAGGGTTCAATCAGCCCCAGCATTTT.

This clonotype was recorded many times. The CDR3 DNA sequence: TGTGCCAGCAGTGAAGCTCCCGGGAGTTCCAACGAGCAGTACTTC. This translates into CASSEAPGSSNEQYF. The gene calls are TRBV6-1 and TRBJ2-7; TRBD2 might be the D (6 bases). V lost 0 bases to trimming and J lost 5 bases, with 14 bases between them. CDR1 and CDR2 (germline): MNHNS, SASEGT. CDR3 length: 15 residues.

This clonotype was counted a single time. The chain links TRBV13 to TRBJ1-6; the D is unclear. V lost 3 bases and J lost 5, with 11 bases in between. The CDR3 is made up of 15 amino acids. CDR1 is PRHDT, CDR2 FYEKMQ, per germline (reference sequence). The CDR3 is CASSFRERNNSPLHF. DNA for the CDR3: TGTGCCAGCAGCTTTAGAGAGAGAAATAATTCACCCCTCCACTTT.

This clonotype was seen at least ten times. The chain has TRBV19 and TRBJ1-1; 8 bases map to TRBD1. CDR1 is LNHDA and CDR2 is SQIVND in the germline V gene (reference sequence). The length of the CDR3 is 15 residues. The junction had 6 bases not matched to a gene; V was cut back by 1 base and J by 5 bases. The CDR3 region is CASSIGGRGPTEAFF. The CDR3 DNA reads TGTGCCAGTAGTATAGGGGGCAGGGGGCCGACTGAAGCTTTCTTT. Complete variable domain (other parts from reference TRBV19 and TRBJ1-1): DGGITQSPKYLFRKEGQNVTLSCEQNLNHDAMYWYRQDPGQGLRLIYYSQIVNDFQKGDIAEGYSVSREKKESFPLTVTSAQKNPTAFYLCASSIGGRGPTEAFFGQGTRLTVV.